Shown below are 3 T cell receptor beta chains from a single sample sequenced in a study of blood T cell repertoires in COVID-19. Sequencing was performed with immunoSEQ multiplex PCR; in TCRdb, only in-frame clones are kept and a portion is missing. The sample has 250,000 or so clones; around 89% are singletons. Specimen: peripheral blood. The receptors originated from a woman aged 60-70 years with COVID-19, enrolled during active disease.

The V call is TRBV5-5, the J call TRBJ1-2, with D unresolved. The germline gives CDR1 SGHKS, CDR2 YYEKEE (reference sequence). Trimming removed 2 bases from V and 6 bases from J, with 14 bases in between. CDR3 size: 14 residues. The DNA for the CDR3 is TGTGCCAGCAGCTTCGAAACCCGAGGAAATGGCTACACCTTC. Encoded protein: CASSFETRGNGYTF. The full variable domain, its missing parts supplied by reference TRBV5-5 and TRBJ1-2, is DAGVTQSPTHLIKTRGQQVTLRCSPISGHKSVSWYQQVLGQGPQFIFQYYEKEERGRGNFPDRFSARQFPNYSSELNVNALLLGDSALYLCASSFETRGNGYTFGSGTRLTVV.

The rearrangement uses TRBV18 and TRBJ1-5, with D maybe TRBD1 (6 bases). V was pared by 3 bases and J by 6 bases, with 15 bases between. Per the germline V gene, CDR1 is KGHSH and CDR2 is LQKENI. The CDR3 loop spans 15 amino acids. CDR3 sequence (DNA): TGTGCCAGCTCACCGTCGGGACAACGGGGTCAGCCCCAGCATTTT. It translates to CASSPSGQRGQPQHF.

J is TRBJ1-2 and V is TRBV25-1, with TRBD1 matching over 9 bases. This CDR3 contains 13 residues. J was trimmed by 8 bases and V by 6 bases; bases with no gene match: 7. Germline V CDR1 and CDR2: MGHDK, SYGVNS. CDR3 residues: CASSGQGFAGYTF. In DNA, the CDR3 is TGTGCCAGCAGCGGACAGGGGTTTGCGGGCTACACCTTC.